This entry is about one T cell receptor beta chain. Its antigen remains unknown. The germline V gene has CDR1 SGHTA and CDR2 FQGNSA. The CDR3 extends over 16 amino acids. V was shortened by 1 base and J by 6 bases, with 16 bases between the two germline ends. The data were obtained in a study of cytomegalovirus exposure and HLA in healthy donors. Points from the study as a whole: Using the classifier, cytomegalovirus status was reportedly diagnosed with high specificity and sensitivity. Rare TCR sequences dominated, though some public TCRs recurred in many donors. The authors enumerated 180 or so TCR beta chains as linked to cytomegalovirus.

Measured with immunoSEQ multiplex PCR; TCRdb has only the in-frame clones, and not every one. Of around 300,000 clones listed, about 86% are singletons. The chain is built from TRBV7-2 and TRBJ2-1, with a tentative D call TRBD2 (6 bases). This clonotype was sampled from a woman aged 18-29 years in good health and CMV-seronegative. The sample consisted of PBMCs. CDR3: CASSLEARDWVNEQFF. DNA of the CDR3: TGTGCCAGCAGCTTAGAAGCACGGGACTGGGTCAATGAGCAGTTCTTC.